This TCR beta chain emerged from a study of cytomegalovirus exposure and HLA in healthy donors. General study findings and limits: There were about 160 TCR beta chains listed as cytomegalovirus-associated. Subsequent analysis revealed that first-cohort TCR clusters tended to co-occur in the 130 or so validation repertoires. Some public TCRs appeared in many individuals, while most sequences were rare.

Produced via immunoSEQ multiplex PCR; TCRdb's table is partial and in-frame only. The data show approximately 150,000 clones, about nine tenths seen once. These donors were members of the roughly 120-subject validation cohort, a group separate from the approximately 670-subject first cohort. Trimming removed 2 bases from V and 3 bases from J; junction bases left unmatched: 4. The CDR3 sequence is 14 residues long. Looked up from germline, CDR1 is SGHRS and CDR2 is YFSETQ. Of note for this clone: Its antigen remains unknown.

Sequenced input: PBMCs. The V call is TRBV5-1, the J call TRBJ1-1, with 7 nucleotides matching TRBD1. The sequence derives from a man between 18 and 35 years old in good health and CMV-seropositive. Here the CDR3 DNA reads TGCGCCAGCAGCTTAGCCACAGGGGACACTGAAGCTTTCTTT. Protein: CASSLATGDTEAFF.